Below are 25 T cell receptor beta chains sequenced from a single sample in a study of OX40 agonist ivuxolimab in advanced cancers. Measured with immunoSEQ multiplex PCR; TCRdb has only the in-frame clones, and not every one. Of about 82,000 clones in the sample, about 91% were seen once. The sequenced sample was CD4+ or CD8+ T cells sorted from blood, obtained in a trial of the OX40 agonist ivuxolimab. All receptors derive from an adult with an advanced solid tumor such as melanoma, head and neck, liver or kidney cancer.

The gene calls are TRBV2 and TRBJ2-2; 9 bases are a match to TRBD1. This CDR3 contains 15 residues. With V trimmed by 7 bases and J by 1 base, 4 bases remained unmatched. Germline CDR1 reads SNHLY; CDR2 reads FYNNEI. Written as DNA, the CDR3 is TGTGCCAGCATGAGGGGACAGGGGAACACCGGGGAGCTGTTTTTT. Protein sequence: CASMRGQGNTGELFF.

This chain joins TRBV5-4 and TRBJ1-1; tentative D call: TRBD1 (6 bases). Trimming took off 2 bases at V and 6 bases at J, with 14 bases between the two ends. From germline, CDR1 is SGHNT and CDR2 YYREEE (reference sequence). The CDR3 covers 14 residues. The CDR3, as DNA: TGTGCCAGCAGCTTTTTAGGGGGTGCGCCTGAAGCTTTCTTT. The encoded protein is CASSFLGGAPEAFF.

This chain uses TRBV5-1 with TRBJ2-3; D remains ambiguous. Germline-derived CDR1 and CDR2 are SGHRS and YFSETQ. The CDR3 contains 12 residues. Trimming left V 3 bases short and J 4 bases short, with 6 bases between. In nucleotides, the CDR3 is TGCGCCAGCAGCTCGGAAGCAGATACGCAGTATTTT. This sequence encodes CASSSEADTQYF.

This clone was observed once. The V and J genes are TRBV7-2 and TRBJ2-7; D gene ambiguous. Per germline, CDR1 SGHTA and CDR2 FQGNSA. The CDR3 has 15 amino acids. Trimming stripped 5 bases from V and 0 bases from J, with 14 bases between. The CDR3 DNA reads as TGTGCCAGCAGCCAAGGACCCCAGGCCTCCTACGAGCAGTACTTC. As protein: CASSQGPQASYEQYF.

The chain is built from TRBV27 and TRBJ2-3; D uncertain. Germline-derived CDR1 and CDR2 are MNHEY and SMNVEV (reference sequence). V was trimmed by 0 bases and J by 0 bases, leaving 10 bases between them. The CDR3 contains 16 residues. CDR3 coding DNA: TGTGCCAGCAGTTTATCCGGGCCCCCAAGCACAGATACGCAGTATTTT. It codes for CASSLSGPPSTDTQYF.

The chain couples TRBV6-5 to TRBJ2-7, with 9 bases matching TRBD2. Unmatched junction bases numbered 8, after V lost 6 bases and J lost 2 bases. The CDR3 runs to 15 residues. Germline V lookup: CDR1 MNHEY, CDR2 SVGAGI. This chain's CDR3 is CASRFEGGRAYEQYF. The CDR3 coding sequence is TGTGCCAGCAGATTCGAAGGCGGGAGGGCCTACGAGCAGTACTTC.

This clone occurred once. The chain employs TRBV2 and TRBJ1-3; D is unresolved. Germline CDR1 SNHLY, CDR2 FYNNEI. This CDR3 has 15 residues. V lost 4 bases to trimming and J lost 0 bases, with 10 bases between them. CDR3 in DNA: TGTGCCAGCAGTGGACTGTCGCGCTCTGGAAACACCATATATTTT. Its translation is CASSGLSRSGNTIYF. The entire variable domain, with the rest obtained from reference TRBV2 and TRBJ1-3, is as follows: EPEVTQTPSHQVTQMGQEVILRCVPISNHLYFYWYRQILGQKVEFLVSFYNNEISEKSEIFDDQFSVERPDGSNFTLKIRSTKLEDSAMYFCASSGLSRSGNTIYFGEGSWLTVV.

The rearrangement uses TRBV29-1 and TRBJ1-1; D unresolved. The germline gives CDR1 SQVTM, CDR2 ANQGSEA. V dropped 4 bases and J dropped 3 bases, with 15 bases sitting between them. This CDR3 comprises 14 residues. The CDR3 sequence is CSVVLRRRDTEAFF. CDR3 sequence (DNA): TGCAGCGTTGTTTTACGTCGGAGGGACACTGAAGCTTTCTTT.

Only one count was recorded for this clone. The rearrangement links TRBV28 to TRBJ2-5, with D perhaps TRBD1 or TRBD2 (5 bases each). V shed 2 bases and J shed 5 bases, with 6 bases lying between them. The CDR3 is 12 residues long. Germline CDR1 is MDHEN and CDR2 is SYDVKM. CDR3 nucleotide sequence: TGTGCCAGCAGTTTACGGGGCGAGACCCAGTACTTC. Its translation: CASSLRGETQYF. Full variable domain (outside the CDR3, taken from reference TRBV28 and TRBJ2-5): DVKVTQSSRYLVKRTGEKVFLECVQDMDHENMFWYRQDPGLGLRLIYFSYDVKMKEKGDIPEGYSVSREKKERFSLILESASTNQTSMYLCASSLRGETQYFGPGTRLLVL.

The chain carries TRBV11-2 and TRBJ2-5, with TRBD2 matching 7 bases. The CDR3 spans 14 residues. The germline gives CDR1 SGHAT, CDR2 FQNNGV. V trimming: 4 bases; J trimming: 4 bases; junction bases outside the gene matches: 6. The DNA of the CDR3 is TGTGCCAGCAGCTCGGGGTGGGAGGGAGAGACCCAGTACTTC. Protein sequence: CASSSGWEGETQYF.

The CDR3 region has the DNA TGTGCCAGCAGTACCCAGGGTTACGAGCAGTACTTC. This encodes CASSTQGYEQYF. V gene TRBV6-1 combines with J gene TRBJ2-7; D might be TRBD1 (5 bases). Germline CDR1 and CDR2: MNHNS and SASEGT. The V gene lost 5 bases and the J gene lost 4 bases, with 9 bases spanning the gap. This CDR3 is 12 amino acids long.

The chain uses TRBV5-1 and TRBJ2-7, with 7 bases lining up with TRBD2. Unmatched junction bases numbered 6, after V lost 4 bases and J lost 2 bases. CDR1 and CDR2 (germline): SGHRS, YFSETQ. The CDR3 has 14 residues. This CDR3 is CASSPGLDAYEQYF. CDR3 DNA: TGCGCCAGCAGCCCCGGACTAGATGCCTACGAGCAGTACTTC.

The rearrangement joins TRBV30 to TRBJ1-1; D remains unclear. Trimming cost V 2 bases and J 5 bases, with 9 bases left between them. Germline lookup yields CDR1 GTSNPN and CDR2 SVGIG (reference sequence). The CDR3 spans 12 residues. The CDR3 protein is CAWSNFQTEAFF. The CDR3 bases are TGTGCCTGGAGTAACTTCCAGACTGAAGCTTTCTTT.

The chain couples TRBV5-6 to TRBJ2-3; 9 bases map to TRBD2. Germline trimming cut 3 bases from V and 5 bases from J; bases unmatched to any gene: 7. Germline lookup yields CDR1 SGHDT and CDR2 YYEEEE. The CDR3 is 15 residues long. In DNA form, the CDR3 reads TGTGCCAGCAGCTCCGGACTAGCGTTCGTAGATACGCAGTATTTT. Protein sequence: CASSSGLAFVDTQYF. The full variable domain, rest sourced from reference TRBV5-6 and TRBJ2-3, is DAGVTQSPTHLIKTRGQQVTLRCSPKSGHDTVSWYQQALGQGPQFIFQYYEEEERQRGNFPDRFSGHQFPNYSSELNVNALLLGDSALYLCASSSGLAFVDTQYFGPGTRLTVL.

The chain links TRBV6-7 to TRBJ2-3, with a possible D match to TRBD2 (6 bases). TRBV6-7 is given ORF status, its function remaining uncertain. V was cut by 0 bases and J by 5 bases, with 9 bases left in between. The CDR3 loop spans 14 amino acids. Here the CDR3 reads CASSYSPGLDTQYF. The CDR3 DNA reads TGTGCCAGCAGTTACTCGCCGGGACTAGATACGCAGTATTTT.

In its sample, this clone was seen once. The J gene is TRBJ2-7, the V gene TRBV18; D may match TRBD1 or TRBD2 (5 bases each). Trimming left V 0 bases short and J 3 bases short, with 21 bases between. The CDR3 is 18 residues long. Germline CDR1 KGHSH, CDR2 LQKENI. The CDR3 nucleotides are TGTGCCAGCTCACCACCAACGGGTTCGGGGACCTCCTACTACGAGCAGTACTTC. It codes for CASSPPTGSGTSYYEQYF.

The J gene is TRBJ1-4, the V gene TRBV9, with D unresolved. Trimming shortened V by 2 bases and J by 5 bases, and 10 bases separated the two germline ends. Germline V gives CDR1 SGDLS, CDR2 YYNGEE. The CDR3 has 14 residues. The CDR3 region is CASSVPGANEKLFF. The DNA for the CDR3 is TGTGCCAGCAGCGTCCCGGGAGCAAATGAAAAACTGTTTTTT.

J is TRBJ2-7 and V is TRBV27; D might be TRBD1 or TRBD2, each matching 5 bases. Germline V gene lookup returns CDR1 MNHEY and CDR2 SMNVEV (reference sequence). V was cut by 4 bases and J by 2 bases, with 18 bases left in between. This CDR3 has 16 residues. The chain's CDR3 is CASSSMGEPGAYEQYF. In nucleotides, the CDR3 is TGTGCCAGCAGTTCCATGGGGGAGCCTGGGGCCTACGAGCAGTACTTC.

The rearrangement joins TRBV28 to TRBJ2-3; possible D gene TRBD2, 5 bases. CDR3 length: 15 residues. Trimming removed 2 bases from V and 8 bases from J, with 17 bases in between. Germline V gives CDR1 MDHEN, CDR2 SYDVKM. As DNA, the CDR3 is TGTGCCAGCAGTTTAGGAGGTAGACTGACCTTTACGCAGTATTTT. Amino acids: CASSLGGRLTFTQYF.

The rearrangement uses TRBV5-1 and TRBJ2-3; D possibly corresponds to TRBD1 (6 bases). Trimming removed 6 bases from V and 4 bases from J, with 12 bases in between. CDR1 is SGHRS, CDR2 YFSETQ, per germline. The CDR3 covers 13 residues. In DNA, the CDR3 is TGCGCCAGCAAACTGACAGGCGCAGATACGCAGTATTTT. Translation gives CASKLTGADTQYF.

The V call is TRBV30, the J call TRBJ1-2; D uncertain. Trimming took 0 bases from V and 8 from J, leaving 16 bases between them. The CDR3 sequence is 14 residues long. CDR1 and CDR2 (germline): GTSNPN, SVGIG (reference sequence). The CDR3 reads CAWSVLTTSAGYTF. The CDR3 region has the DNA TGTGCCTGGAGTGTACTGACGACGTCCGCCGGCTACACCTTC.

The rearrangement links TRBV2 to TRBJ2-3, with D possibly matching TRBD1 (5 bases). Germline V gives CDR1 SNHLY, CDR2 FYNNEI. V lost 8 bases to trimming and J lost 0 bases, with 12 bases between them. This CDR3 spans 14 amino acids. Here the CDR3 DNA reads TGTGCCAGCGGACGACAGCTAAGCACAGATACGCAGTATTTT. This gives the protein CASGRQLSTDTQYF.

CDR3 sequence: CASSLGSGIINQPQHF. DNA for the CDR3: TGTGCCAGCAGCTTAGGGAGCGGAATCATCAATCAGCCCCAGCATTTT. V is TRBV11-2 and J is TRBJ1-5; no definite D call. The CDR3 runs 16 residues. V was clipped by 1 base and J by 3 bases, with 13 bases between them. Per the germline V gene, CDR1 is SGHAT and CDR2 is FQNNGV.

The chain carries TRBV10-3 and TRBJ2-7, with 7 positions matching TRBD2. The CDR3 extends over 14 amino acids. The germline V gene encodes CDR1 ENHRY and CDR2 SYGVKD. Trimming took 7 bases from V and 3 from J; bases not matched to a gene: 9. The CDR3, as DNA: TGTGCCATCACCCCCGGACTAGAGGGCTACGAGCAGTACTTC. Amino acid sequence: CAITPGLEGYEQYF.

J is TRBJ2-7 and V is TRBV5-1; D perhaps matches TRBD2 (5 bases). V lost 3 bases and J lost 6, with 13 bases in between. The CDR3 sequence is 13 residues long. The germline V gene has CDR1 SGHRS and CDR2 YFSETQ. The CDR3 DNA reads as TGCGCCAGCAGCTGGGCTAGCTCCGGCGAGCAGTACTTC. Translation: CASSWASSGEQYF.